The present T cell receptor (beta chain) was sequenced within a study of shared clonotypes between healthy human individuals (dated by TCRdb to between 2020 and 2021). About the full investigation: The cohort comprised a couple of women and a few men aged 18 to 49 years. To estimate repertoire size and how much clonotype sharing occurs between individuals, the study deeply sequenced the blood TCR repertoires of roughly 5 healthy adults. Different laboratories and diverse techniques were used to prepare libraries and sequence TCR repertoires, to increase sequencing depth and limit assay-specific biases. Each donor's leukapheresis produced roughly between roughly 0.85 and 9 billion PBMCs. The study at large found these results: The genetic and exposure-history diversity represented was limited by the small number of donors. Pairwise subsampling indicated that sequencing depth was expected to affect the degree of clonotype sharing among donors. Sampling was restricted to blood, and TCR repertoires in tissues likely differ from the TCR repertoires found in blood.

TCR CDR3 regions were amplified from genomic DNA by multiplex PCR using the deep immunoSEQ assay. Extracted genomic DNA from each cell subset was distributed evenly across all wells of several immunoSEQ 96-well plates, and each plate was treated as a replicate. For unsorted PBMC, around 290 ng of genomic DNA, equivalent to 25,000 to 35,000 T cell genomes, went into each replicate PCR. Ten immunoSEQ deep assay plates were used to sequence the unsorted PBMC genomic DNA. Purified libraries were measured with a Qubit 3.0 fluorometer, size-checked on a Bioanalyzer 2100, and measured again with the KAPA Library Quantification kit. A separate single-read 150-cycle Illumina NextSeq 550 flow cell was used to sequence each immunoSEQ 96-well plate. The original methods were these. Because the immunoSEQ output included only junctional sequences and no quality scores, the filtering could not be the same as the filtering used for full-length reads. To assign V/J genes and CDR3, sequences were annotated using PyIR, a Python wrapper for IgBLAST v1.9, with IMGT germline references. Reads were removed for weak V/J assignments (E-value above 1e-6), missing CDR3, stop codons, out-of-frame junctions, or ambiguous translated residues. V3J clonotypes were defined as sequences sharing the same inferred V gene, J gene, and CDR3 amino acid sequence. Percentage overlap between repertoires was calculated by dividing the number of shared unique clonotypes by the size of the smaller repertoire. Repertoire richness was assessed with RTK rarefaction, the Chao1 estimator, and Recon v2.1 estimates of unobserved clonotypes. Here the immuneACCESS table is served through TCRdb, limited to in-frame sequences with V and J called. Missing clones are a known gap in these copies; in checked studies unresolved V genes cover under half, and the rest lacks a known reason. The V and J calls and clone size come from that table; D and trimming were worked out from the DNA. A total of 550,000 to 600,000 clones appear in this sample, roughly 79% of them only once. Around 12% of the sample is taken by the ten largest.

Healthy HIV-negative adults with no recently reported acute infections or vaccinations were included as donors. Every donor was a Caucasian adult residing in Nashville, Tennessee, USA. In the unsorted samples, roughly 90 million PBMCs were counted, and genomic DNA was extracted using the QIAamp DNA Blood Mini kit. After blood collection by leukapheresis, PBMCs were isolated using Ficoll-Histopaque density gradient centrifugation and then cryopreserved in the vapor phase of liquid nitrogen. Including the terminal cysteine and phenylalanine, the CDR3 comprises 12 residues. Solely the CDR3 DNA is kept, with 36 bases framed from the first base. Reading the germline V gene (reference sequence) gives CDR1 SSHAT and CDR2 FNYEAQ. Trimming takes 7 bases from V and 7 bases from J, and the germline ends sit 10 bases apart. This clone was seen only a few times. What this receptor recognizes is not known. No much larger clonotype is one base removed from it; base qualities were not supplied.

The receptor was derived from a woman between 35 and 50 years old in good health. Some clones in this sample may be carry-over from other donors' samples. The sample taken for sequencing was PBMCs. The V gene is TRBV7-7 and the J gene is TRBJ2-2, with no D gene named confidently. The DNA sequence is TGTGCCAGCATCCACCCGAACGGGGAGCTGTTTTTT. This translates into CASIHPNGELFF.